This T cell receptor beta chain was identified during a study of Ad26.COV2.S vaccination and SARS-CoV-2 variants. Clones were sequenced by immunoSEQ multiplex PCR, and TCRdb holds only the in-frame ones, with some missing. The table has approximately 480,000 clones, around 85% seen once. V lost 0 bases and J 2 bases, leaving 5 bases between the germline ends. This CDR3 is built from 13 residues. Per the germline V gene, CDR1 is SGDLS and CDR2 is YYNGEE. As to this clone: Its antigen is undetermined.

Study-wide findings and caveats: Measurement of non-spike TCR breadth gave similar results in vaccine and placebo recipients. TCR breadth and depth estimates may have understated total T cell responses. People given the vaccine had a wider spike-specific TCR breadth than placebo recipients did.

Described treatment: around 19 received Ad26.COV2.S at low or high dose, single or two shots; about 5 received placebo; per-sample allocation not given. Day 63 following the first vaccine or placebo injection was when the samples were taken. Vaccine was an Ad26 vector expressing Wuhan-strain SARS-CoV-2 spike. This specimen was peripheral blood, taken in a trial of Ad26.COV2.S vaccine versus placebo. The clonotype was recovered from a person aged 18-60 years who received the Ad26.COV2.S COVID-19 vaccine or a placebo. The gene calls are TRBV9 and TRBJ1-2, with D possibly matching TRBD1 (5 bases). CDR3 coding DNA: TGTGCCAGCAGCGTAGACAGGAACTATGGCTACACCTTC. Protein product: CASSVDRNYGYTF.